The entry below gives a single TCR beta chain sequence along with its context. What it binds is unknown. This sample was included in a study of T cells expressing NK-cell markers. Study information: Sequencing of TCR beta repertoires drew on sorted CD3+CD56+NKG2C+, CD3+CD56+NKG2C- and CD3+CD56-NKG2C+ T cells. The eight sequenced donors comprised seven who were HCMV-seropositive and one who was seronegative. Study outcomes and limitations: These same clonotypes (in several donors) also led the CD3+CD56-NKG2C+ fraction. In several donors, dominant CD3+CD56+NKG2C+ clonotypes ranked among the top 10 CD8+ clonotypes.

CDR3 size: 14 residues. TCRdb reprocessed the 5' RACE reads, with one entry per CDR3 protein and no DNA. The table lists about 380,000 distinct CDR3 sequences. The chain is built from TRBV21-1 and TRBJ1-4. TRBV21-1 is a recognized pseudogene. The sequence was collected from a man aged 18 to 69 in good health. Sequenced: blood T cells: a sorted CD56 or NKG2C T cell subset, CD4+ or CD8+ T cells, or bulk PBMC T cells (not recorded which). The CDR3 spells CASSKGRREEKLFF.